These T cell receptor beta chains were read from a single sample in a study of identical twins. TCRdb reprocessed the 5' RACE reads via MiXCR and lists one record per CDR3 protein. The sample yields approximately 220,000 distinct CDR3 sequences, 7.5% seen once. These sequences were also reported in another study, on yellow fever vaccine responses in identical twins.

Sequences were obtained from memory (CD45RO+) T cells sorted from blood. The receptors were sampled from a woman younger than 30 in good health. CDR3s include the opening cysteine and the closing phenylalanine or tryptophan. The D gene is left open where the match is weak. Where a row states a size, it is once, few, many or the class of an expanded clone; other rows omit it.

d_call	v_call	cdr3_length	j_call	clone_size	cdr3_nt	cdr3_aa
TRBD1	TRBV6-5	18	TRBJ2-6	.	TGTGCCAGCAGTTACGTGAGCAGGGGGCTCGGGGGGGCCAACGTCCTGACTTTC	CASSYVSRGLGGANVLTF
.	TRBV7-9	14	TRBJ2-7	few	TGTGCCAGCAGCCTAACCGGACAGATCTCCGAGCAGTACTTC	CASSLTGQISEQYF
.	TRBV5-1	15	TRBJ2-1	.	TGCGCCAGCAGCTTGGCCGGGACGTCAAACGTCCAGGCGTTCTTC	CASSLAGTSNVQAFF
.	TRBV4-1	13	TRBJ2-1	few	TGCGCCAGCAGCCAAGATCCACGGCCAGAGCAGTTCTTC	CASSQDPRPEQFF
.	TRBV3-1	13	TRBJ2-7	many	TGTGCCAGCAGCCAAGGGGAGTCCTACGAGCAGTACTTC	CASSQGESYEQYF
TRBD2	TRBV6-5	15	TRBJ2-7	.	TGTGCCAGCAGTTACTCCCTAGCGGGAGGTGCCGAGCAGTACTTC	CASSYSLAGGAEQYF
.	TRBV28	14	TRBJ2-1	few	TGTGCCAGCACATCGGCGGGGACCTACAATGAGCAGTTCTTC	CASTSAGTYNEQFF
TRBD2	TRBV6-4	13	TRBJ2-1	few	TGTGCCAGCAGCGCGGGAGCTTTGGCTGAGCAGTTCTTC	CASSAGALAEQFF
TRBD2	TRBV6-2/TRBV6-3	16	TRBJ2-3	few	TGTGCCAGCAGTTACTCGCCGGGTCTAGCGGGGGAATCGCAGTATTTT	CASSYSPGLAGESQYF
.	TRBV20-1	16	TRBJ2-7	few	TGCAGTGCCGAGCTGCTTGGGCGGGTGCTTTCCTACGAGCAGTACTTC	CSAELLGRVLSYEQYF
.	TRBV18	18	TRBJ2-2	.	TGTGCCAGCTCACCACCCCGGCCAGGGTCTAGGAACACCGGGGAGCTGTTTTTT	CASSPPRPGSRNTGELFF
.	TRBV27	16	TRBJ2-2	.	TGTGCCAGTCCTATCCTCCCGGAGCACCACACCGGGGAGCTGTTTTTT	CASPILPEHHTGELFF
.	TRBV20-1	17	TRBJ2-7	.	TGCTGTTCGCAGCGGGACAGTGGGGGGCAAGGCTCCTACGAGCAGTACTTC	CCSQRDSGGQGSYEQYF
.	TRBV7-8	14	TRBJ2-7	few	TGTGCCAGCAGTCTTTCCATAGGGCCCTACGAGCAGTACTTC	CASSLSIGPYEQYF
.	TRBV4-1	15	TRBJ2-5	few	TGCGCCAGCAGCCATCTTAAGGGCCCGTCGGGGACCCAGTACTTC	CASSHLKGPSGTQYF
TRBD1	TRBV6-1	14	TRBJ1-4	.	TGTGCCAGCAGTCTCGGCAGGGGGCTCGGAAAACTGTTTTTT	CASSLGRGLGKLFF
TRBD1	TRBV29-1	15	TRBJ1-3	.	TGCAGCGTTTCTCACAGGGGAGTAGCTGGAAACACCATATATTTT	CSVSHRGVAGNTIYF
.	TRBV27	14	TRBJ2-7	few	TGTGCCAGCAGTCTCCTGACAGACTCCTACGAGCAGTACTTC	CASSLLTDSYEQYF
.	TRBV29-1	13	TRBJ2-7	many	TGCAGCGTTGCAACAAAACCTCCTTACGAGCAGTACTTC	CSVATKPPYEQYF
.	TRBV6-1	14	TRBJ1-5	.	TGTGCCAGCAGTGAAGCGAGGGGAGCTCAGCCCCAGCATTTT	CASSEARGAQPQHF